This T cell receptor (beta chain) was retrieved from a study of blood T cells in healthy people across ages. The study, taken as a whole, reports: Diversity figures based on one million T cells were deemed too low.

PCR was performed a second time for roughly 6 to 12 cycles using a sample-barcoded 5' primer and a J-beta primer mix. Unique molecular identifiers of 12 random nucleotides labeled each cDNA. TCRdb processed the 5' RACE reads anew with MiXCR; each CDR3 protein has one entry. The table lists hundreds of thousands of distinct CDR3 sequences, less than 40% of them singletons. A remark on this clonotype: The antigen remains undetermined.

V was clipped by 6 bases and J by 1 base; unmatched bases: 3. The CDR3 length is 14 residues. The germline CDR1 and CDR2 sequences are MDHEN and SYDVKM. The sample was blood. This chain connects TRBV28 to TRBJ1-2; 9 nucleotides match TRBD1. This sequence was found in a woman older than 75 in good health. The CDR3 DNA sequence: TGTGCCAGCAGGGGGACAGGGAATAACTATGGCTACACCTTC. As protein: CASRGTGNNYGYTF.